Described below is a single T cell receptor (beta chain) sequence and its context. An oligonucleotide containing a UMI was ligated to the 3' end of TCR cDNA. Four PCR rounds used nested alpha and beta constant region primers plus the SP2 primer. TCRdb redid the calling of the 5' RACE reads with MiXCR, one entry per CDR3 protein. Of 55,000 to 70,000 distinct CDR3 sequences listed, 7.2% were seen once; the top ten hold 8.5% to 10%. Germline CDR1 and CDR2: LGHNT and FRNRAP. Trimming left V 4 bases short and J 10 bases short, with 7 bases between. This CDR3 is 11 amino acids long. The data originate from a study of naive and memory T cell subsets.

The source of this sequence is a male donor in good health. The chain combines TRBV12-5 with TRBJ2-2; no clear D gene. This CDR3 is CASGSSMELFF. The CDR3 region has the DNA TGTGCTAGTGGTTCCTCTATGGAGCTGTTTTTT.